The rows below give T cell receptor beta chains drawn from one sample of a study of shared clonotypes between healthy human individuals. Sequenced by immunoSEQ multiplex PCR; TCRdb stores in-frame clones only, minus some. This table has 2 million to 2.5 million clones, 85% to 95% appearing once. Sample: naive CD8+ T cells from PBMCs. The source is a man between 18 and 29 years old in good health. Some clones in this sample may be carry-over from other donors' samples. Both conserved end residues are part of each CDR3. Each record gives: clone size, J gene, D gene, V gene, CDR3 protein, CDR3 DNA. D genes are given only for firm matches. The size entry is marked missing in some rows and otherwise reads once, few, many or a size class.

>.|TRBJ2-7|TRBD2|TRBV27
CASSFLAGGTYEQYF
TGTGCCAGCAGTTTTCTAGCGGGAGGCACCTACGAGCAGTACTTC
>.|TRBJ2-2|.|TRBV28
CASTRQNTGELFF
TGTGCCAGCACCCGCCAGAACACCGGGGAGCTGTTTTTT
>.|TRBJ2-6|.|TRBV7-9
CASSWGAGANVLTF
TGTGCCAGCAGTTGGGGTGCCGGGGCCAACGTCCTGACTTTC
>.|TRBJ1-5|.|TRBV27
CASSSAYSNQPQHF
TGTGCCAGCAGCTCCGCTTATAGCAATCAGCCCCAGCATTTT
>once|TRBJ2-7|.|TRBV20-1
CSALDAYEQYF
TGCAGTGCTCTTGACGCCTACGAGCAGTACTTC
>.|TRBJ2-5|.|TRBV27
CASSLWPTKDMDF
TGTGCCAGCAGTTTGTGGCCCACCAAAGATATGGACTTC
>.|TRBJ2-3|TRBD2|TRBV2
CASSSPLAGGYTDTQYF
TGTGCCAGCAGTTCGCCCCTAGCGGGAGGGTACACAGATACGCAGTATTTT
>.|TRBJ2-3|TRBD1|TRBV2
CASRDRGTDTQYF
TGTGCCAGCCGGGACAGGGGAACAGATACGCAGTATTTT
>few|TRBJ1-5|.|TRBV6-1
CASSEDKEDQPQHF
TGTGCCAGCAGTGAGGACAAAGAGGATCAGCCCCAGCATTTT
>.|TRBJ2-7|.|TRBV4-1
CASSQGGVEQYF
TGCGCCAGCAGCCAAGGAGGGGTCGAGCAGTACTTC
>.|TRBJ2-7|TRBD2|TRBV9
CASSVASGDYEQYF
TGTGCCAGCAGCGTCGCTAGCGGGGACTACGAGCAGTACTTC
>.|TRBJ2-2|.|TRBV4-2
CASSQARLTEPNTGELFF
TGTGCCAGCAGCCAAGCCAGACTCACCGAACCGAACACCGGGGAGCTGTTTTTT
>.|TRBJ2-3|.|TRBV1
CTSSQDQVGREGTDTQYF
TGCACCAGCAGCCAAGATCAGGTCGGGCGGGAGGGCACGGATACGCAGTATTTT
>.|TRBJ2-2|TRBD2|TRBV18
CASSPPGLAGVNTGELFF
TGTGCCAGCTCACCACCCGGACTAGCGGGAGTGAACACCGGGGAGCTGTTTTTT
>.|TRBJ1-2|.|TRBV9
CASSVSGRDGRNGGYTF
TGTGCCAGCAGCGTCTCGGGGAGGGACGGCAGGAACGGGGGCTACACCTTC
>.|TRBJ2-7|.|TRBV7-9
CASSLESGQAYEQYF
TGTGCCAGCAGCTTAGAGTCAGGGCAAGCCTACGAGCAGTACTTC
>.|TRBJ2-7|.|TRBV6-1
CASNIIGWEQYF
TGTGCCAGCAACATCATAGGGTGGGAGCAGTACTTC
>.|TRBJ2-1|.|TRBV27
CASSLDHQGIDEQFF
TGTGCCAGCAGTCTAGATCACCAGGGTATCGATGAGCAGTTCTTC
>.|TRBJ2-7|TRBD2|TRBV28
CASSQLAGVGYEQYF
TGTGCCAGCAGTCAACTAGCGGGAGTTGGCTACGAGCAGTACTTC
>.|TRBJ1-2|.|TRBV7-9
CASSLEAQGRYGYTF
TGTGCCAGCAGCTTAGAGGCGCAGGGCCGCTATGGCTACACCTTC
>.|TRBJ2-7|.|TRBV7-8
CASSLAGPTSSYEQYF
TGTGCCAGCAGCTTAGCGGGCCCCACGTCCTCCTACGAGCAGTACTTC
>.|TRBJ2-7|TRBD2|TRBV28
CASSSVKRELPYEQYF
TGTGCCAGCAGTTCCGTCAAGCGGGAGCTCCCCTACGAGCAGTACTTC
>.|TRBJ2-1|.|TRBV10-2
CASSELRAGNNEQFF
TGCGCCAGCAGTGAGTTGCGGGCAGGCAACAATGAGCAGTTCTTC
>.|TRBJ2-7|TRBD1|TRBV5-1
CASSFWDSSSYEQYF
TGCGCCAGCAGCTTTTGGGACAGCTCCTCCTACGAGCAGTACTTC
>few|TRBJ2-2|.|TRBV28
CASTASGAGELFF
TGTGCCAGCACCGCCTCAGGGGCTGGGGAGCTGTTTTTT
>.|TRBJ2-7|.|TRBV29-1
CSVEDGREQYF
TGCAGCGTTGAAGATGGTCGGGAGCAGTACTTC
>.|TRBJ2-2|TRBD1|TRBV6-1
CASSELRGGGVGELFF
TGTGCCAGCAGTGAACTACGAGGGGGCGGCGTCGGGGAGCTGTTTTTT
>.|TRBJ2-5|.|TRBV15
CATSLSEGTEETQYF
TGTGCCACCAGCCTAAGTGAGGGGACGGAAGAGACCCAGTACTTC
>.|TRBJ2-3|.|TRBV9
CASSVGSGITDTQYF
TGTGCCAGCAGCGTAGGGTCCGGGATAACAGATACGCAGTATTTT
>.|TRBJ2-7|.|TRBV11-1
CASSLRGGYEQYF
TGTGCCAGCAGCTTGAGGGGGGGCTACGAGCAGTACTTC
>.|TRBJ1-2|.|TRBV19
CASSGGPRLDYGYTF
TGTGCCAGTAGCGGGGGTCCTAGGTTGGACTATGGCTACACCTTC
>.|TRBJ2-3|.|TRBV9
CASSVGGYSPDTQYF
TGTGCCAGCAGCGTAGGGGGGTATTCTCCAGATACGCAGTATTTT
>.|TRBJ1-1|.|TRBV9
CASSVYNRDMNTEAFF
TGTGCCAGCAGCGTTTACAACAGGGACATGAACACTGAAGCTTTCTTT
>.|TRBJ2-1|.|TRBV11-2
CASSQPWGRYNEQFF
TGTGCCAGCAGCCAACCTTGGGGGCGTTACAATGAGCAGTTCTTC
>.|TRBJ2-3|.|TRBV4-3
CASSQGLHYRTDTQYF
TGCGCCAGCAGCCAAGGGTTGCACTACCGCACAGATACGCAGTATTTT
>.|TRBJ2-7|.|TRBV9
CASSLQGTYEQYF
TGTGCCAGCAGCCTACAGGGAACCTACGAGCAGTACTTC
>once|TRBJ1-1|.|TRBV28
CASSLYGGAVMNTEAFF
TGTGCCAGCAGTTTATACGGGGGCGCGGTCATGAACACTGAAGCTTTCTTT
>.|TRBJ1-5|TRBD1|TRBV7-2
CASSLARDRSQPQHF
TGTGCCAGCAGCTTAGCGCGGGACAGGAGTCAGCCCCAGCATTTT
>.|TRBJ2-1|.|TRBV4-3
CASSQEATVGVSYNEQFF
TGCGCCAGCAGCCAAGAAGCCACCGTTGGGGTCTCCTACAATGAGCAGTTCTTC
>.|TRBJ2-5|.|TRBV5-3
CARRTFWVQGKETQYF
TGTGCCAGAAGGACATTCTGGGTTCAGGGGAAAGAGACCCAGTACTTC
>.|TRBJ2-1|TRBD2|TRBV6-4
CASSVHSGRALEQFF
TGTGCCAGCAGTGTTCACAGCGGGAGGGCACTTGAGCAGTTCTTC
>.|TRBJ2-1|TRBD2|TRBV10-1
CASSEWREGLTEQFF
TGCGCCAGCAGTGAATGGCGGGAGGGCCTGACTGAGCAGTTCTTC
>.|TRBJ1-1|.|TRBV9
CASSAQGEGRTEAFF
TGTGCCAGCAGCGCACAGGGTGAGGGGCGTACTGAAGCTTTCTTT
>.|TRBJ2-7|.|TRBV12-5
CASGLVLVIDGSLYEQYF
TGTGCTAGTGGTTTGGTACTAGTTATAGACGGGAGTCTCTACGAGCAGTACTTC
>.|TRBJ2-1|.|TRBV27
CASSAAYNEQFF
TGTGCCAGCAGTGCCGCATACAATGAGCAGTTCTTC
>.|TRBJ2-1|.|TRBV7-9
CASSDKDRGREQFF
TGTGCCAGCAGCGATAAGGACCGTGGCAGGGAGCAGTTCTTC
>once|TRBJ2-7|.|TRBV9
CASSSNREGGSSYEQYF
TGTGCCAGCAGCTCCAACAGGGAGGGCGGCAGCTCCTACGAGCAGTACTTC
>once|TRBJ2-1|.|TRBV2
CASSEVAYNEQFF
TGTGCCAGCAGTGAAGTCGCCTACAATGAGCAGTTCTTC
>.|TRBJ2-7|.|TRBV19
CASSIRGSSYEQYF
TGTGCCAGTAGTATCCGGGGGTCCTCCTACGAGCAGTACTTC
>.|TRBJ2-5|TRBD2|TRBV2
CASSVRTSGRARETQYF
TGTGCCAGCAGTGTCCGGACTAGCGGGAGGGCCCGGGAGACCCAGTACTTC